These 32 T cell receptor beta chains originate from one sample sequenced in a study of blood T cell repertoires in COVID-19. The protocol was immunoSEQ multiplex PCR, while the TCRdb copy is restricted to in-frame clones and leaves out a portion. This sample has some 180,000 clones; roughly 86% occur once, and the top ten carry roughly 24%. Sequenced material: PBMCs or T cells enriched from blood (not recorded which). These receptors were taken from a woman in her thirties or forties in a cohort exposed to, infected with or recovered from COVID-19 (not recorded which).

This clone was seen once. This chain joins TRBV5-1 and TRBJ1-3; D ambiguous. Trimming cost V 0 bases and J 4 bases, with 11 bases left between them. There are 15 residues in the CDR3. Germline V gene sequence: CDR1 SGHRS, CDR2 YFSETQ. The DNA for the CDR3 is TGCGCCAGCAGCTTGGGCCCAACGCGGGGAAACACCATATATTTT. Amino acid sequence: CASSLGPTRGNTIYF.

The CDR3 protein is CASSFGAGGGLDEQFF. Written as DNA, the CDR3 is TGTGCCAGCAGTTTTGGAGCGGGAGGGGGGTTGGATGAGCAGTTCTTC. The chain couples TRBV27 to TRBJ2-1; 10 bases map to TRBD2. The CDR3 is 16 residues long. Germline V gene data show CDR1 as MNHEY and CDR2 as SMNVEV (reference sequence). J gave up 8 bases and V 3 bases, and 10 bases lay outside the gene matches.

This chain links TRBV11-2 with TRBJ2-1; D possibly corresponds to TRBD2 (5 bases). Trimming pared 7 bases from V and 3 bases from J, leaving 13 bases between. The CDR3 length is 14 residues. Germline V CDR1 and CDR2: SGHAT, FQNNGV. CDR3 amino acids: CASKREGRYNEQFF. The CDR3 coding sequence is TGTGCCAGCAAACGGGAAGGACGCTACAATGAGCAGTTCTTC.

V usage is TRBV19 and J usage is TRBJ2-1, with D possibly being TRBD1 (7 bases). This CDR3 spans 13 amino acids. Germline CDR1 LNHDA, CDR2 SQIVND (reference sequence). Trimming shortened V by 2 bases and J by 9 bases, and 11 bases separated the two germline ends. Here the CDR3 DNA reads TGTGCCAGTAGTATATGGCGGGACAGTGAGCAGTTCTTC. Translation: CASSIWRDSEQFF.

J is TRBJ1-5 and V is TRBV28; 9 bases are a match to TRBD1. The V gene end was trimmed by 5 bases and the J gene end by 6 bases; junction bases not matched to a gene: 5. Germline CDR1 MDHEN, CDR2 SYDVKM. The CDR3 loop spans 14 amino acids. The CDR3 DNA reads TGTGCCAGCAGTAACAGGGGGCAGGGTCAGCCCCAGCATTTT. Translating it yields CASSNRGQGQPQHF.

J is TRBJ1-1 and V is TRBV28; a possible D gene is TRBD1 (6 bases). Germline V gives CDR1 MDHEN, CDR2 SYDVKM. The V end lost 4 bases, the J end lost 0 bases, and 12 bases lay between the germline ends. The CDR3 sequence is 15 residues long. The CDR3 here is CASSSGGNMNTEAFF. The CDR3 DNA follows: TGTGCCAGCAGTTCGGGGGGCAACATGAACACTGAAGCTTTCTTT.

J is TRBJ2-4 and V is TRBV5-1; 9 bases match TRBD1. V lost 3 bases to trimming and J lost 7 bases; unmatched junction nucleotides: 5. In germline, CDR1 is SGHRS, CDR2 YFSETQ. The length of the CDR3 is 14 residues. The CDR3 sequence: CASSSGTGLNIQYF. As DNA, the CDR3 is TGCGCCAGCAGCTCCGGGACAGGGTTGAACATTCAGTACTTC.

This clone was observed a handful of times. V is TRBV28 and J is TRBJ1-5; D unclear. This CDR3 comprises 12 residues. In germline, CDR1 is MDHEN, CDR2 SYDVKM. Trimming pared 10 bases from V and 0 bases from J, leaving 7 bases between. The CDR3: CATDISNQPQHF. For the CDR3, the DNA is TGTGCCACCGACATTAGCAATCAGCCCCAGCATTTT.

The chain couples TRBV19 to TRBJ2-7, with TRBD1 matching 8 bases. CDR1 is LNHDA, CDR2 SQIVND, per germline (reference sequence). This CDR3 region has 15 residues. J gave up 3 bases and V 1 base, and 5 bases lay outside the gene matches. Here the CDR3 reads CASSIAVQGGYEQYF. The CDR3 DNA is TGTGCCAGTAGTATAGCCGTACAGGGGGGCTACGAGCAGTACTTC.

The chain combines TRBV27 with TRBJ2-2; 9 positions agree with TRBD2. CDR1 MNHEY and CDR2 SMNVEV come from the germline V gene (reference sequence). Losses at the gene ends were 1 base for V and 1 base for J; bases not matched to a gene: 4. This CDR3 is 17 amino acids long. The DNA of the CDR3 is TGTGCCAGCAGTTTATTACTGACTAGCGGGAACACCGGGGAGCTGTTTTTT. This encodes CASSLLLTSGNTGELFF.

The chain uses TRBV24-1 and TRBJ2-2, with a tentative D call TRBD1 (6 bases). Germline-derived CDR1 and CDR2 are KGHDR and SFDVKD. V gave up 6 bases and J gave up 7 bases, with 14 bases separating them. The CDR3 extends over 14 amino acids. CDR3 protein: CATSKGGRGGELFF. The CDR3 DNA reads as TGTGCCACCAGTAAAGGGGGTCGAGGCGGGGAGCTGTTTTTT.

The chain uses TRBV7-9 and TRBJ2-3; 7 positions agree with TRBD2. Germline CDR1 is SEHNR and CDR2 is FQNEAQ (reference sequence). J lost 2 bases, V lost 0 bases, and 5 bases had no gene match. The CDR3 runs 16 residues. CDR3 in DNA: TGTGCCAGCAGCTTAGCGGGCCGGGACTACACAGATACGCAGTATTTT. It translates to CASSLAGRDYTDTQYF. Variable domain in full (rest from reference TRBV7-9 and TRBJ2-3): DTGVSQNPRHKITKRGQNVTFRCDPISEHNRLYWYRQTLGQGPEFLTYFQNEAQLEKSRLLSDRFSAERPKGSFSTLEIQRTEQGDSAMYLCASSLAGRDYTDTQYFGPGTRLTVL.

As regards this clone: The same CDR3 can be traced to other DNA sequences in this sample. This chain joins TRBV28 and TRBJ2-7, with D tentatively TRBD2 (6 bases). Germline V CDR1 and CDR2: MDHEN, SYDVKM. CDR3 length equals 14 residues. The V end was cut by 2 bases, the J end by 4 bases, with 12 bases between. CDR3 region: CASSLGLGGYEQYF. The CDR3 DNA reads as TGTGCCAGCAGTTTAGGGTTGGGGGGTTACGAGCAGTACTTC.

Points on this clone: This could be a read error, since a much larger clone is one nucleotide away. Here the CDR3 reads CASSLRQANTEAFF. DNA for the CDR3: TGTGCCAGCAGCTTACGTCAGGCGAACACTGAAGCTTTCTTT. This chain connects TRBV7-6 to TRBJ1-1; D is undetermined. The germline gives CDR1 SGHVS, CDR2 FNYEAQ. The CDR3 sequence is 14 residues long. V lost 2 bases, J lost 1 base, and 8 bases lay in between.

This chain connects TRBV19 to TRBJ2-1, with TRBD2 identical over 7 bases. Germline loops: CDR1 LNHDA, CDR2 SQIVND (reference sequence). The trim removed 6 bases at V and 0 bases at J, leaving 5 bases unmatched. This CDR3 is built from 15 residues. In nucleotides, the CDR3 is TGTGCCAGTAGCCAAAGCGGGAACTCCTACAATGAGCAGTTCTTC. This encodes CASSQSGNSYNEQFF.

This chain joins TRBV19 and TRBJ1-5; TRBD1 agrees at 8 bases. This CDR3 has 14 residues. Germline CDR1 is LNHDA and CDR2 is SQIVND (reference sequence). J was trimmed by 2 bases and V by 6 bases; bases with no gene match: 3. The CDR3 region has the DNA TGTGCCAGTAGCCCGGGACAGGGCAATCAGCCCCAGCATTTT. Translated: CASSPGQGNQPQHF.

The rearrangement joins TRBV28 to TRBJ1-6, with D perhaps TRBD1 (5 bases). This CDR3 spans 14 amino acids. Germline assignment: CDR1 MDHEN and CDR2 SYDVKM. Trimming removed 6 bases at V and 10 bases at J, with 16 bases between. As DNA, the CDR3 is TGTGCCAGCAGCAGGGTTGGCGCGGGGTCACCCCTCCACTTT. It yields the protein CASSRVGAGSPLHF.

The chain combines TRBV5-4 with TRBJ2-5; TRBD2 agrees at 13 bases. Germline CDR1 SGHNT, CDR2 YYREEE (reference sequence). J lost 6 bases, V lost 1 base, and 6 bases had no gene match. The CDR3 spans 16 residues. This CDR3 is CASSLPGLAGHQTQYF. In DNA, the CDR3 is TGTGCCAGCAGCTTGCCGGGACTAGCGGGGCACCAGACCCAGTACTTC.

The genes are TRBV5-6 and TRBJ1-2; TRBD1 is a possible D gene (5 bases). This CDR3 region has 13 residues. V lost 0 bases, J lost 8 bases, and 11 bases lay in between. Germline-derived CDR1 and CDR2 are SGHDT and YYEEEE. The CDR3 protein is CASSLESGSGYTF. Written as DNA, the CDR3 is TGTGCCAGCAGCTTGGAGTCAGGGTCCGGCTACACCTTC.

The CDR3 is CASERYHGYDYTF. In nucleotides, the CDR3 is TGTGCCAGCGAGCGTTACCACGGGTACGACTACACCTTC. The chain couples TRBV2 to TRBJ1-2; no reliable D call. Trimming pared 8 bases from V and 10 bases from J, leaving 20 bases between. The CDR3 is 13 amino acids. Looked up from germline, CDR1 is SNHLY and CDR2 is FYNNEI.

The V call is TRBV9, the J call TRBJ2-1, with 7 bases identical to TRBD1. After removal of 0 bases from V and 3 bases from J, the junction contained 3 bases not matched to a gene. The CDR3 is made up of 15 amino acids. In germline, CDR1 is SGDLS, CDR2 YYNGEE. This CDR3 is CASSVGGQIYNEQFF. The CDR3 DNA follows: TGTGCCAGCAGCGTAGGGGGACAGATCTACAATGAGCAGTTCTTC.

V gene TRBV29-1 combines with J gene TRBJ1-1; 9 bases line up with TRBD1. The germline V gene encodes CDR1 SQVTM and CDR2 ANQGSEA. This CDR3 spans 13 amino acids. V lost 7 bases to trimming and J lost 4 bases; unmatched junction nucleotides: 7. As DNA, the CDR3 is TGCAGCGGTACCGGGACAGGGACCACTGAAGCTTTCTTT. Encoded protein: CSGTGTGTTEAFF.

This rearrangement joins TRBV29-1 to TRBJ1-1; D gene ambiguous. The CDR3 contains 11 residues. V was clipped by 5 bases and J by 1 base, with 5 bases between them. In germline, CDR1 is SQVTM, CDR2 ANQGSEA. As DNA, the CDR3 is TGCAGCGTTCTATGGAACACTGAAGCTTTCTTT. Its protein is CSVLWNTEAFF.

V and J are TRBV7-8 and TRBJ2-5, with D possibly matching TRBD1 (5 bases). V was trimmed by 4 bases and J by 2 bases, leaving 11 bases between them. From germline, CDR1 is SGHVS and CDR2 FQNEAQ. The CDR3 covers 14 residues. In nucleotides, the CDR3 is TGTGCCAGCAGCTCCCGGACACGGCAAGAGACCCAGTACTTC. Translated: CASSSRTRQETQYF.

The chain recombines TRBV27 with TRBJ1-5, with D maybe TRBD1 (5 bases). Deletions cut 2 bases from V and 7 bases from J, with 15 bases between. The CDR3 has 15 residues. Germline-derived CDR1 and CDR2 are MNHEY and SMNVEV (reference sequence). The CDR3 bases are TGTGCCAGCAGTTTAGCCCGTCCAGGGATCCAGCCCCAGCATTTT. This gives the protein CASSLARPGIQPQHF.

The rearrangement links TRBV10-3 to TRBJ2-7, with 9 bases lining up with TRBD1. Germline V gene sequence: CDR1 ENHRY, CDR2 SYGVKD. The CDR3 runs 16 residues. V gave up 3 bases and J gave up 0 bases; unmatched junction bases: 6. CDR3 coding DNA: TGTGCCATCAGTGAAACTAGGACAGGGGCCTCCTACGAGCAGTACTTC. Translation gives CAISETRTGASYEQYF.

This chain connects TRBV7-6 to TRBJ2-7, with TRBD2 as a possible D gene (5 bases). Per germline, CDR1 SGHVS and CDR2 FNYEAQ. V was pared by 4 bases and J by 2 bases, with 9 bases between. The CDR3 has 13 amino acids. This chain's CDR3 is CASSSSGTYEQYF. The CDR3 bases are TGTGCCAGCAGCTCAAGCGGCACCTACGAGCAGTACTTC.

The chain joins TRBV4-3 to TRBJ2-1; tentatively, D is TRBD2 (6 bases). There are 15 residues in the CDR3. V gave up 1 base and J gave up 3 bases, with 10 bases separating them. CDR1 is LGHNA and CDR2 is YSLEER in the germline V gene. The chain's CDR3 is CASSQGYSGYNEQFF. The CDR3 DNA follows: TGCGCCAGCAGCCAAGGGTATAGCGGCTACAATGAGCAGTTCTTC.

This chain connects TRBV7-2 to TRBJ1-2; 10 bases align to TRBD1. J lost 4 bases, V lost 5 bases, and 19 bases had no gene match. In germline, CDR1 is SGHTA, CDR2 FQGNSA. The CDR3 runs 19 residues. Here the CDR3 reads CASSELKAGTGAALYGYTF. The CDR3 DNA is TGTGCCAGCAGCGAGCTTAAGGCCGGGACAGGGGCCGCCCTCTATGGCTACACCTTC. The whole variable domain, filled in from reference TRBV7-2 and TRBJ1-2, reads GAGVSQSPSNKVTEKGKDVELRCDPISGHTALYWYRQSLGQGLEFLIYFQGNSAPDKSGLPSDRFSAERTGGSVSTLTIQRTQQEDSAVYLCASSELKAGTGAALYGYTFGSGTRLTVV.

With regard to this clone: The identical CDR3 is also encoded by other nucleotide sequences in the sample. V is TRBV11-2 and J is TRBJ2-1; D is perhaps TRBD2 (5 bases). Trimming left V 1 base short and J 7 bases short, with 8 bases between. This CDR3 is 13 amino acids long. CDR1 is SGHAT, CDR2 FQNNGV, per germline. The CDR3 protein is CASSLGLLNEQFF. Here the CDR3 DNA reads TGTGCCAGCAGCTTAGGACTATTAAATGAGCAGTTCTTC. Supplemented by reference TRBV11-2 and TRBJ2-1, the full variable domain reads EAGVAQSPRYKIIEKRQSVAFWCNPISGHATLYWYQQILGQGPKLLIQFQNNGVVDDSQLPKDRFSAERLKGVDSTLKIQPAKLEDSAVYLCASSLGLLNEQFFGPGTRLTVL.

CDR3 coding DNA: TGTGCCAGCAGCCAACTATGGAAGGGGAACACAGATACGCAGTATTTT. This sequence encodes CASSQLWKGNTDTQYF. The chain couples TRBV9 to TRBJ2-3, with D perhaps matching TRBD1 (5 bases). Germline lookup yields CDR1 SGDLS and CDR2 YYNGEE. V lost 4 bases and J 2 bases, leaving 17 bases between the germline ends. The CDR3 has 16 amino acids.

The chain links TRBV24-1 to TRBJ1-2; D not certain. In germline, CDR1 is KGHDR, CDR2 SFDVKD. Trimming stripped 7 bases from V and 2 bases from J, with 16 bases between. The CDR3 is 15 residues long. The DNA for the CDR3 is TGTGCCACCAGCCCGGGCACGGGGTTCAACTATGGCTACACCTTC. Residues: CATSPGTGFNYGYTF.